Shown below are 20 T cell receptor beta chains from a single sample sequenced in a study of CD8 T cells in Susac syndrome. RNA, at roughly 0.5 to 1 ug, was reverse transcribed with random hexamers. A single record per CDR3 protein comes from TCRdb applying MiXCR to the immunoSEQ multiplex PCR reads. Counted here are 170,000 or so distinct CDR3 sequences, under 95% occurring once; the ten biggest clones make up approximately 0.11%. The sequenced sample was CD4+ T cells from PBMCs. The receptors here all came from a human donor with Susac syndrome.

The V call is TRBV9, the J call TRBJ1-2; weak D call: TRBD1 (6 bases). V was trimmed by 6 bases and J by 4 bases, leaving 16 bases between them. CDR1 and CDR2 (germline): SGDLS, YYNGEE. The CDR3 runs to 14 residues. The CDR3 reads CASTPGEGTYGYTF. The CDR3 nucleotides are TGTGCCAGCACACCAGGGGAGGGGACCTATGGCTACACCTTC.

The CDR3: CASSPDTINTEAFF. As DNA, the CDR3 is TGTGCCAGCAGCCCTGACACGATAAACACTGAAGCTTTCTTT. V usage is TRBV7-3 and J usage is TRBJ1-1; D is ambiguous. The CDR3 is 14 residues long. The germline V gene has CDR1 SGHTA and CDR2 FQGTGA. The germline V and J ends were trimmed by 5 bases and 2 bases, with 12 bases remaining between them. Complete variable domain (other parts from reference TRBV7-3 and TRBJ1-1): GAGVSQTPSNKVTEKGKYVELRCDPISGHTALYWYRQSLGQGPEFLIYFQGTGAADDSGLPNDRFFAVRPEGSVSTLKIQRTERGDSAVYLCASSPDTINTEAFFGQGTRLTVV.

The CDR3 here is CASSQGPNEKLFF. In nucleotides, the CDR3 is TGCGCCAGCAGCCAGGGACCCAATGAAAAACTGTTTTTT. The rearrangement joins TRBV5-1 to TRBJ1-4; D possibly corresponds to TRBD1 (5 bases). The germline V gene encodes CDR1 SGHRS and CDR2 YFSETQ. The CDR3 sequence is 13 residues long. V gave up 4 bases and J gave up 5 bases, with 9 bases separating them.

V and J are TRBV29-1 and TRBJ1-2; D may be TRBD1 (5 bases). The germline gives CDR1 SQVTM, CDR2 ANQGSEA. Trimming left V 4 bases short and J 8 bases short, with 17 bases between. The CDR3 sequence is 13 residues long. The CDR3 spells CSVVSGSAGGYTF. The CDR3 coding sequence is TGCAGCGTTGTGTCAGGGTCCGCGGGGGGCTACACCTTC.

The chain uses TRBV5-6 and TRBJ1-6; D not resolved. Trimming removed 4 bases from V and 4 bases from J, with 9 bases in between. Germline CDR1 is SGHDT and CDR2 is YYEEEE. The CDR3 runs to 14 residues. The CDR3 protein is CASSLQSYNSPLHF. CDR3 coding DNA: TGTGCCAGCAGCCTTCAATCTTATAATTCACCCCTCCACTTT. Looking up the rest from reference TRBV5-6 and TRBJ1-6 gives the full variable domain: DAGVTQSPTHLIKTRGQQVTLRCSPKSGHDTVSWYQQALGQGPQFIFQYYEEEERQRGNFPDRFSGHQFPNYSSELNVNALLLGDSALYLCASSLQSYNSPLHFGNGTRLTVT.

The DNA for the CDR3 is TGTGCCAGCAGCTGGGGGCCATTTGGCACAGATACGCAGTATTTT. This translates into CASSWGPFGTDTQYF. V gene TRBV7-8 combines with J gene TRBJ2-3, with D possibly being TRBD1 (6 bases). Per germline, CDR1 SGHVS and CDR2 FQNEAQ. Trimming left V 4 bases short and J 1 base short, with 12 bases between. The CDR3 covers 15 residues.

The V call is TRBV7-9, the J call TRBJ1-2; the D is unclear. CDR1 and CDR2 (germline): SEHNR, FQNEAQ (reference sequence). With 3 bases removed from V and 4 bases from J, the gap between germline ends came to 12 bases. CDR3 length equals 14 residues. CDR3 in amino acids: CASSFGSPPYGYTF. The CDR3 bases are TGTGCCAGCAGCTTCGGCAGTCCCCCCTATGGCTACACCTTC.

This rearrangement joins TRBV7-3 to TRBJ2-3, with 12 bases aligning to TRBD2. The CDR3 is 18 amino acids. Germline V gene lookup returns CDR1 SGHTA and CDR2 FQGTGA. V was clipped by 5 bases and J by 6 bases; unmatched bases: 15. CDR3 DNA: TGTGCCAGCAGCCTGCTGCCGGCTAGCGGGGGGGCATTGGATACGCAGTATTTT. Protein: CASSLLPASGGALDTQYF. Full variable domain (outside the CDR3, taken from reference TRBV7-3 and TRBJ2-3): GAGVSQTPSNKVTEKGKYVELRCDPISGHTALYWYRQSLGQGPEFLIYFQGTGAADDSGLPNDRFFAVRPEGSVSTLKIQRTERGDSAVYLCASSLLPASGGALDTQYFGPGTRLTVL.

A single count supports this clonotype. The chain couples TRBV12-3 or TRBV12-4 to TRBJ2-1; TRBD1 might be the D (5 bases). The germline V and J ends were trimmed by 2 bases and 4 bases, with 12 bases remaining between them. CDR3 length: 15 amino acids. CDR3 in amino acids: CASSLYGQYYNEQFF. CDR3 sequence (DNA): TGTGCCAGCAGTTTATACGGACAATATTACAATGAGCAGTTCTTC.

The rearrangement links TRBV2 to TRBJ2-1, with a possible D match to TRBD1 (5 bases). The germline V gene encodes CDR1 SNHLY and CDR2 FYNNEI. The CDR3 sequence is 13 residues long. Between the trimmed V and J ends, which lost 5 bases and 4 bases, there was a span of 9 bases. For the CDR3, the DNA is TGTGCCAGCAGTATGTCAGGGTACAATGAGCAGTTCTTC. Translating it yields CASSMSGYNEQFF. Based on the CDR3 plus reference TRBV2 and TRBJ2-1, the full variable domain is EPEVTQTPSHQVTQMGQEVILRCVPISNHLYFYWYRQILGQKVEFLVSFYNNEISEKSEIFDDQFSVERPDGSNFTLKIRSTKLEDSAMYFCASSMSGYNEQFFGPGTRLTVL.

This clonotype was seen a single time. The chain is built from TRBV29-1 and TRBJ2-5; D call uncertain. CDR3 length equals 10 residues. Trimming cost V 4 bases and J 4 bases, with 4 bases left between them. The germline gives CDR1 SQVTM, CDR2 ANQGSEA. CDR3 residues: CSVAPETQYF. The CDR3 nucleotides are TGCAGCGTTGCACCAGAGACCCAGTACTTC.

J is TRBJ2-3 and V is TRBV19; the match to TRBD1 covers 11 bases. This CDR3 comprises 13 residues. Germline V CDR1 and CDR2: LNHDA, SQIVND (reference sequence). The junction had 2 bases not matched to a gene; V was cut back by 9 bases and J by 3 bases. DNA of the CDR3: TGTGCCAGCCGGGACAGGGGGACAGATACGCAGTATTTT. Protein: CASRDRGTDTQYF. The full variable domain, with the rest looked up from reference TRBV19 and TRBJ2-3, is DGGITQSPKYLFRKEGQNVTLSCEQNLNHDAMYWYRQDPGQGLRLIYYSQIVNDFQKGDIAEGYSVSREKKESFPLTVTSAQKNPTAFYLCASRDRGTDTQYFGPGTRLTVL.

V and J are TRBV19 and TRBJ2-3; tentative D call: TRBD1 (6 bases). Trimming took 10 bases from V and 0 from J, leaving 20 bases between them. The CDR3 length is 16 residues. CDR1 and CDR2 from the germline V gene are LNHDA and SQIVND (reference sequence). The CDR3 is CATTPRGVASTDTQYF. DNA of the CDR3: TGTGCCACCACCCCCAGGGGCGTCGCTAGCACAGATACGCAGTATTTT. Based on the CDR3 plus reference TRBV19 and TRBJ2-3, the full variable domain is DGGITQSPKYLFRKEGQNVTLSCEQNLNHDAMYWYRQDPGQGLRLIYYSQIVNDFQKGDIAEGYSVSREKKESFPLTVTSAQKNPTAFYLCATTPRGVASTDTQYFGPGTRLTVL.

The CDR3 loop is CSGGDYGYTF. In DNA, the CDR3 is TGCAGCGGGGGGGACTATGGCTACACCTTC. This chain connects TRBV29-1 to TRBJ1-2; D is possibly TRBD1 (5 bases). CDR1 is SQVTM and CDR2 is ANQGSEA in the germline V gene. Trimming took 7 bases from V and 3 from J, leaving 6 bases between them. The CDR3 runs 10 residues.

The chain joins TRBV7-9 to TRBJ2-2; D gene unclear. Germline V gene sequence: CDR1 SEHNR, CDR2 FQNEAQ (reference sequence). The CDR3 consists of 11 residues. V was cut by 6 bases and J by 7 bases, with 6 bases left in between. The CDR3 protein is CASSAYGELFF. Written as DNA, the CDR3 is TGTGCCAGCAGTGCGTACGGGGAGCTGTTTTTT.

DNA of the CDR3: TGTGCCTGGATGAACAGGGAGGAAGCTTTCTTT. Protein sequence: CAWMNREEAFF. The chain is built from TRBV30 and TRBJ1-1, with a possible D match to TRBD1 (6 bases). The length of the CDR3 is 11 residues. The germline gives CDR1 GTSNPN, CDR2 SVGIG (reference sequence). V lost 4 bases, J lost 8 bases, and 11 bases lay in between.

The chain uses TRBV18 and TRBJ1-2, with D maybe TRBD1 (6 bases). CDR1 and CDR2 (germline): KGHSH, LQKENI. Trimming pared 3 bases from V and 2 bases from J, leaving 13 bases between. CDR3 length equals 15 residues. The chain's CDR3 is CASSPQGNRNYGYTF. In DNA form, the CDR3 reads TGTGCCAGCTCACCTCAGGGGAATCGGAACTATGGCTACACCTTC. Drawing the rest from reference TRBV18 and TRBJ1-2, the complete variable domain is NAGVMQNPRHLVRRRGQEARLRCSPMKGHSHVYWYRQLPEEGLKFMVYLQKENIIDESGMPKERFSAEFPKEGPSILRIQQVVRGDSAAYFCASSPQGNRNYGYTFGSGTRLTVV.

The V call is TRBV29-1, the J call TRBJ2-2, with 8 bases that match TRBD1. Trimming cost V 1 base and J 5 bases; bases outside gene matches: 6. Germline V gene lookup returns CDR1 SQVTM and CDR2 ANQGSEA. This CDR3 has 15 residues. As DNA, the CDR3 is TGCAGCGTTGAAGCCGGGACAGGCGGTACCGGGGAGCTGTTTTTT. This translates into CSVEAGTGGTGELFF.

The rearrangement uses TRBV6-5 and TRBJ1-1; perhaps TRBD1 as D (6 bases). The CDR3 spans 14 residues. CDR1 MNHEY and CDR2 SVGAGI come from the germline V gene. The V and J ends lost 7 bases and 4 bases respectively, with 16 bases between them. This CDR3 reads CASTSPGGITEAFF. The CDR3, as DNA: TGTGCCAGCACCTCCCCGGGGGGCATCACTGAAGCTTTCTTT.

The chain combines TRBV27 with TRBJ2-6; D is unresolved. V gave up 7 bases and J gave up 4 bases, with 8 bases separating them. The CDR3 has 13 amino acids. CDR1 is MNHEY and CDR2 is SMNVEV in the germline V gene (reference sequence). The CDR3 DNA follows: TGTGCCAGCAAGTCTGGGGGGGCCAACGTCCTGACTTTC. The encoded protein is CASKSGGANVLTF.